Listed below are T cell receptor beta chains from one sample, sequenced in a study of CD8 T cells in Susac syndrome. TCRdb ran MiXCR on the immunoSEQ multiplex PCR reads and lists one entry per CDR3 protein. The data show a few hundred thousand distinct CDR3 sequences, around 93% seen once. The sample consisted of CD4+ T cells from PBMCs. The receptors here all came from a human donor with multiple sclerosis. Each CDR3 is given with its conserved first and last residue. A D gene is named only where the DNA matches it firmly. A row's size may be missing; if present it is once, few, many or a size class.

abundance: NA; d_gene: TRBD1; v_gene: TRBV5-6; j_gene: TRBJ2-7; CDR3aa: CASSAGQGTYEQYF; CDR3nt: TGTGCCAGCAGCGCGGGACAGGGAACCTACGAGCAGTACTTC
abundance: NA; d_gene: TRBD2; v_gene: TRBV7-3; j_gene: TRBJ2-1; CDR3aa: CASSLPGTSGSREQFF; CDR3nt: TGTGCCAGCAGCTTACCCGGGACTAGCGGTTCGCGTGAGCAGTTCTTC
abundance: NA; d_gene: NA; v_gene: TRBV20-1; j_gene: TRBJ1-4; CDR3aa: CSARVAGTGNEKLFF; CDR3nt: TGCAGTGCTAGAGTGGCCGGGACGGGCAATGAAAAACTGTTTTTT
abundance: NA; d_gene: NA; v_gene: TRBV6-1; j_gene: TRBJ2-4; CDR3aa: CASSGGGQYF; CDR3nt: TGTGCCAGCAGTGGGGGCGGTCAGTACTTC
abundance: NA; d_gene: TRBD2; v_gene: TRBV2; j_gene: TRBJ2-3; CDR3aa: CASMERGASTDTQYF; CDR3nt: TGTGCCAGCATGGAGCGGGGGGCCAGCACAGATACGCAGTATTTT
abundance: NA; d_gene: NA; v_gene: TRBV3-1; j_gene: TRBJ2-7; CDR3aa: CASTPQGGGYEQYF; CDR3nt: TGTGCCAGCACCCCCCAGGGGGGGGGCTACGAGCAGTACTTC
abundance: NA; d_gene: TRBD1; v_gene: TRBV6-5; j_gene: TRBJ2-4; CDR3aa: CASSLGQGASKNIQYF; CDR3nt: TGTGCCAGCAGTTTGGGACAGGGGGCTTCCAAAAACATTCAGTACTTC
abundance: once; d_gene: TRBD2; v_gene: TRBV12-3/TRBV12-4; j_gene: TRBJ2-1; CDR3aa: CASSFSGGAYEQFF; CDR3nt: TGTGCCAGCAGTTTTAGCGGGGGGGCTTATGAGCAGTTCTTC
abundance: once; d_gene: TRBD2; v_gene: TRBV10-3; j_gene: TRBJ2-3; CDR3aa: CAISEDGRGDTQYF; CDR3nt: TGTGCCATCAGTGAAGATGGGAGGGGAGATACGCAGTATTTT
abundance: NA; d_gene: NA; v_gene: TRBV28; j_gene: TRBJ1-5; CDR3aa: CATLRVPNQPQHF; CDR3nt: TGTGCCACCCTGCGGGTTCCCAATCAGCCCCAGCATTTT
abundance: NA; d_gene: TRBD2; v_gene: TRBV19; j_gene: TRBJ2-1; CDR3aa: CASSNGPAGDNEQFF; CDR3nt: TGTGCCAGTAGTAACGGTCCAGCGGGAGACAATGAGCAGTTCTTC
abundance: once; d_gene: NA; v_gene: TRBV6-1; j_gene: TRBJ1-2; CDR3aa: CASSANQENYGYTF; CDR3nt: TGTGCCAGCAGCGCAAATCAGGAAAACTATGGCTACACCTTC
abundance: NA; d_gene: TRBD1; v_gene: TRBV12-3/TRBV12-4; j_gene: TRBJ1-2; CDR3aa: CASSTRGTGAHGYTF; CDR3nt: TGTGCCAGCAGCACTCGGGGGACAGGGGCTCATGGCTACACCTTC
abundance: NA; d_gene: NA; v_gene: TRBV27; j_gene: TRBJ1-2; CDR3aa: CASSPRGGVMDNYGYTF; CDR3nt: TGTGCCAGCAGTCCCCGGGGAGGGGTGATGGATAACTATGGCTACACCTTC
abundance: NA; d_gene: NA; v_gene: TRBV4-1; j_gene: TRBJ2-1; CDR3aa: CASSQVRLAFNEQFF; CDR3nt: TGCGCCAGCAGCCAAGTGAGGCTAGCGTTCAATGAGCAGTTCTTC
abundance: NA; d_gene: TRBD1; v_gene: TRBV9; j_gene: TRBJ1-1; CDR3aa: CASSVAGGNTEAFF; CDR3nt: TGTGCCAGCAGCGTAGCAGGGGGCAACACTGAAGCTTTCTTT
abundance: once; d_gene: NA; v_gene: TRBV7-9; j_gene: TRBJ2-7; CDR3aa: CASSLGSLVGELDEQYF; CDR3nt: TGTGCCAGCAGCTTAGGATCCCTGGTGGGGGAGCTCGACGAGCAGTACTTC
abundance: NA; d_gene: NA; v_gene: TRBV24-1; j_gene: TRBJ1-2; CDR3aa: CATSGEGVHGYTF; CDR3nt: TGTGCCACCAGTGGTGAGGGTGTTCATGGCTACACCTTC
abundance: once; d_gene: NA; v_gene: TRBV15; j_gene: TRBJ1-6; CDR3aa: CATSEGPNSPLHF; CDR3nt: TGTGCCACCAGCGAAGGCCCTAATTCACCCCTCCACTTT
abundance: NA; d_gene: NA; v_gene: TRBV6-2/TRBV6-3; j_gene: TRBJ1-5; CDR3aa: CASSYRELGPQHF; CDR3nt: TGTGCCAGCAGTTACAGGGAACTGGGGCCCCAGCATTTT
abundance: NA; d_gene: NA; v_gene: TRBV12-3/TRBV12-4; j_gene: TRBJ1-2; CDR3aa: CASSSRQANYGYTF; CDR3nt: TGTGCCAGCAGTTCCAGACAGGCTAACTATGGCTACACCTTC
abundance: NA; d_gene: NA; v_gene: TRBV28; j_gene: TRBJ1-3; CDR3aa: CASSLLAGSGGNTIYF; CDR3nt: TGTGCCAGCAGTTTATTAGCCGGGTCGGGAGGAAACACCATATATTTT
abundance: NA; d_gene: NA; v_gene: TRBV7-2; j_gene: TRBJ2-7; CDR3aa: CASSLDSLNYEQYF; CDR3nt: TGTGCCAGCAGCTTAGACTCGCTTAACTACGAGCAGTACTTC
abundance: NA; d_gene: NA; v_gene: TRBV16; j_gene: TRBJ1-1; CDR3aa: CASSPIRQGNTEAFF; CDR3nt: TGTGCCAGCAGCCCCATTAGGCAGGGGAACACTGAAGCTTTCTTT
abundance: NA; d_gene: NA; v_gene: TRBV28; j_gene: TRBJ1-5; CDR3aa: CASSAQSGQPQHF; CDR3nt: TGTGCCAGCAGTGCCCAATCGGGGCAGCCCCAGCATTTT
abundance: NA; d_gene: NA; v_gene: TRBV19; j_gene: TRBJ1-5; CDR3aa: CASSFRYSNQPQHF; CDR3nt: TGTGCCAGTAGTTTTAGGTATAGCAATCAGCCCCAGCATTTT
abundance: NA; d_gene: NA; v_gene: TRBV20-1; j_gene: TRBJ2-2; CDR3aa: CSAAPGNTGELFF; CDR3nt: TGCAGTGCTGCCCCGGGGAACACCGGGGAGCTGTTTTTT
abundance: NA; d_gene: NA; v_gene: TRBV15; j_gene: TRBJ1-2; CDR3aa: CATSRDRVVSYGYTF; CDR3nt: TGTGCCACCAGCAGAGACAGGGTCGTCAGCTATGGCTACACCTTC
abundance: NA; d_gene: NA; v_gene: TRBV18; j_gene: TRBJ2-1; CDR3aa: CASSPLRGYADNEQFF; CDR3nt: TGTGCCAGCTCACCACTCAGGGGTTACGCTGACAATGAGCAGTTCTTC
abundance: NA; d_gene: NA; v_gene: TRBV7-8; j_gene: TRBJ1-2; CDR3aa: CASSYQRGNNYGYTF; CDR3nt: TGTGCCAGCAGTTACCAGCGAGGGAATAACTATGGCTACACCTTC
abundance: NA; d_gene: TRBD2; v_gene: TRBV15; j_gene: TRBJ2-1; CDR3aa: CATSSLAGAYNEQFF; CDR3nt: TGTGCCACCAGCAGCCTAGCGGGGGCGTACAATGAGCAGTTCTTC
abundance: NA; d_gene: NA; v_gene: TRBV7-9; j_gene: TRBJ1-5; CDR3aa: CASSLAAMKGPQHF; CDR3nt: TGTGCCAGCAGCTTAGCCGCGATGAAGGGGCCCCAGCATTTT
abundance: NA; d_gene: TRBD1; v_gene: TRBV6-1; j_gene: TRBJ1-4; CDR3aa: CASSADRGAEKLFF; CDR3nt: TGTGCCAGCAGTGCCGACAGGGGGGCCGAAAAACTGTTTTTT
abundance: NA; d_gene: TRBD1; v_gene: TRBV19; j_gene: TRBJ2-6; CDR3aa: CASKTGQGDPGANVLTF; CDR3nt: TGTGCCAGTAAAACGGGACAGGGAGACCCTGGGGCCAACGTCCTGACTTTC
abundance: NA; d_gene: TRBD1; v_gene: TRBV5-1; j_gene: TRBJ1-2; CDR3aa: CASSLDFGDRGGYTF; CDR3nt: TGCGCCAGCAGCTTGGACTTTGGGGACAGGGGTGGCTACACCTTC
abundance: NA; d_gene: NA; v_gene: TRBV12-5; j_gene: TRBJ2-7; CDR3aa: CASGSDSYEQYF; CDR3nt: TGTGCTAGTGGTTCCGACTCCTACGAGCAGTACTTC
abundance: NA; d_gene: TRBD2; v_gene: TRBV12-3/TRBV12-4; j_gene: TRBJ2-1; CDR3aa: CASRGLAGGANEQFF; CDR3nt: TGTGCCAGCAGAGGACTAGCGGGGGGCGCCAATGAGCAGTTCTTC
abundance: NA; d_gene: TRBD2; v_gene: TRBV15; j_gene: TRBJ2-5; CDR3aa: CATSRVTGRLAGETQYF; CDR3nt: TGTGCCACCAGCAGAGTCACAGGGAGGCTAGCGGGAGAGACCCAGTACTTC
abundance: NA; d_gene: NA; v_gene: TRBV11-3; j_gene: TRBJ1-1; CDR3aa: CASSLVSGGTEAFF; CDR3nt: TGTGCCAGCAGCTTAGTATCCGGGGGCACTGAAGCTTTCTTT
abundance: NA; d_gene: NA; v_gene: TRBV3-1; j_gene: TRBJ2-7; CDR3aa: CASSQDLVSSYEQYF; CDR3nt: TGTGCCAGCAGCCAAGATCTTGTCAGCTCCTACGAGCAGTACTTC
abundance: few; d_gene: NA; v_gene: TRBV7-8; j_gene: TRBJ1-1; CDR3aa: CASSLGGSTEAFF; CDR3nt: TGTGCCAGCAGCTTAGGGGGGAGCACTGAAGCTTTCTTT
abundance: NA; d_gene: NA; v_gene: TRBV5-4; j_gene: TRBJ2-5; CDR3aa: CASSPRTAQETQYF; CDR3nt: TGTGCCAGCAGCCCGAGGACAGCTCAAGAGACCCAGTACTTC
abundance: NA; d_gene: NA; v_gene: TRBV24-1; j_gene: TRBJ2-7; CDR3aa: CATSDLREGARRQYF; CDR3nt: TGTGCCACCAGTGACCTGAGGGAGGGGGCGCGACGCCAGTACTTC
abundance: NA; d_gene: NA; v_gene: TRBV30; j_gene: TRBJ2-5; CDR3aa: CAWSGGETQYF; CDR3nt: TGTGCCTGGAGTGGGGGTGAGACCCAGTACTTC
abundance: few; d_gene: NA; v_gene: TRBV20-1; j_gene: TRBJ1-1; CDR3aa: CSASVGQANTEAFF; CDR3nt: TGCAGTGCTAGTGTAGGGCAGGCGAACACTGAAGCTTTCTTT
abundance: NA; d_gene: NA; v_gene: TRBV29-1; j_gene: TRBJ2-3; CDR3aa: CSVADTGSEDTQYF; CDR3nt: TGCAGCGTCGCTGATACAGGGTCTGAAGATACGCAGTATTTT
abundance: NA; d_gene: TRBD1; v_gene: TRBV7-2; j_gene: TRBJ1-1; CDR3aa: CASSSTGGWTEAFF; CDR3nt: TGTGCCAGCAGCTCGACAGGGGGCTGGACTGAAGCTTTCTTT